Below are 14 T cell receptor beta chains sequenced from a single sample in a study of cytomegalovirus exposure and HLA in healthy donors. Sequencing was performed with immunoSEQ multiplex PCR; in TCRdb, only in-frame clones are kept and a portion is missing. The sample has 120,000 or so clones; more than 75% are singletons. Sequencing input: PBMCs. These receptors all stem from a man aged 18 to 29 in good health and CMV-seronegative.

V and J are TRBV27 and TRBJ1-5, with D maybe TRBD1 (6 bases). V was cut by 3 bases and J by 2 bases, with 11 bases left in between. Germline lookup yields CDR1 MNHEY and CDR2 SMNVEV (reference sequence). The CDR3 consists of 15 residues. The CDR3 spells CASSLTGSRNQPQHF. CDR3 nucleotide sequence: TGTGCCAGCAGTTTGACAGGATCGCGCAATCAGCCCCAGCATTTT.

This chain connects TRBV5-4 to TRBJ2-7, with 7 positions matching TRBD2. The germline V gene encodes CDR1 SGHNT and CDR2 YYREEE (reference sequence). The CDR3 length is 15 residues. After removal of 0 bases from V and 2 bases from J, the junction contained 5 bases not matched to a gene. The CDR3 DNA sequence: TGTGCCAGCAGCTTGGCCGGGGGGACCACCTACGAGCAGTACTTC. Translated: CASSLAGGTTYEQYF.

This chain connects TRBV7-6 to TRBJ1-2; TRBD1 is a possible D gene (6 bases). This CDR3 has 18 residues. Trimming left V 1 base short and J 3 bases short, with 21 bases between. The germline CDR1 and CDR2 sequences are SGHVS and FNYEAQ. Here the CDR3 reads CASSLEGAGEFEDYGYTF. DNA of the CDR3: TGTGCCAGCAGCTTAGAAGGGGCAGGGGAGTTTGAGGACTATGGCTACACCTTC.

This clone was seen a single time. The chain uses TRBV6-1 and TRBJ1-2; perhaps TRBD1 as D (5 bases). The length of the CDR3 is 13 residues. V lost 4 bases and J 5 bases, leaving 11 bases between the germline ends. CDR1 is MNHNS, CDR2 SASEGT, per germline. This CDR3 reads CASSGGQVYGYTF. The CDR3 nucleotides are TGTGCCAGCAGTGGTGGACAAGTTTATGGCTACACCTTC.

The CDR3 coding sequence is TGTGCCAGCAGCTCCCCTACGTACAGGGATACTGAAGCTTTCTTT. Translated, it gives CASSSPTYRDTEAFF. The chain links TRBV28 to TRBJ1-1; possibly TRBD1 for D (6 bases). Germline lookup yields CDR1 MDHEN and CDR2 SYDVKM. The CDR3 extends over 15 amino acids. V was trimmed by 6 bases and J by 5 bases, leaving 19 bases between them. The whole variable domain, filled in from reference TRBV28 and TRBJ1-1, reads DVKVTQSSRYLVKRTGEKVFLECVQDMDHENMFWYRQDPGLGLRLIYFSYDVKMKEKGDIPEGYSVSREKKERFSLILESASTNQTSMYLCASSSPTYRDTEAFFGQGTRLTVV.

CDR3 nucleotide sequence: TGTGCCAGCAGTTTATCGGCGGACATGGCTGGGGCCAACGTCCTGACTTTC. Amino acids: CASSLSADMAGANVLTF. This rearrangement joins TRBV27 to TRBJ2-6; D might be TRBD1 (5 bases). Germline-derived CDR1 and CDR2 are MNHEY and SMNVEV (reference sequence). This CDR3 has 17 amino acids. V was pared by 0 bases and J by 2 bases, with 11 bases between.

This clone was detected once. The DNA of the CDR3 is TGTGCCAGCTCACCATTAGACTTTGGTGGCTACACCTTC. This translates into CASSPLDFGGYTF. The chain joins TRBV18 to TRBJ1-2; D is unresolved. V was shortened by 2 bases and J by 7 bases, with 11 bases between the two germline ends. The CDR3 has 13 amino acids. Germline V gene data show CDR1 as KGHSH and CDR2 as LQKENI.

The V call is TRBV4-1, the J call TRBJ1-5, with a tentative D call TRBD1 (6 bases). CDR1 is MGHRA, CDR2 YSYEKL, per germline. This CDR3 region has 15 residues. V was cut by 1 base and J by 5 bases, with 12 bases left in between. The CDR3 protein is CASSQGGGVHQPQHF. CDR3 DNA: TGCGCCAGCAGCCAAGGAGGGGGGGTCCATCAGCCCCAGCATTTT.

This chain uses TRBV5-1 with TRBJ2-7; TRBD1 is a possible D gene (5 bases). Trimming left V 0 bases short and J 7 bases short, with 8 bases between. Germline V gene sequence: CDR1 SGHRS, CDR2 YFSETQ. The length of the CDR3 is 12 residues. The CDR3 spells CASSLGQMEQYF. Here the CDR3 DNA reads TGCGCCAGCAGCTTGGGACAGATGGAGCAGTACTTC.

This clone was seen once. This sequence joins TRBV19 and TRBJ1-2; D remains unclear. The CDR3 has 13 amino acids. The germline V gene has CDR1 LNHDA and CDR2 SQIVND (reference sequence). Trimming took 0 bases from V and 8 from J, leaving 10 bases between them. The CDR3 DNA reads TGTGCCAGTAGTATAGACGGGAGAGGAGGCTACACCTTC. It encodes CASSIDGRGGYTF.

The chain recombines TRBV7-9 with TRBJ2-1; 10 bases align to TRBD1. This CDR3 region has 13 residues. Trimming at V came to 5 bases and at J to 14 bases, leaving 9 bases not matched to a gene. CDR1 SEHNR and CDR2 FQNEAQ come from the germline V gene (reference sequence). The CDR3 region has the DNA TGTGCCAGCAGCCCCACCGGGACAGGGGTAGAGTTCTTC. It encodes CASSPTGTGVEFF.

The genes are TRBV15 and TRBJ2-7; D may be TRBD2 (5 bases). The CDR3 covers 14 residues. Germline lookup yields CDR1 LNHNV and CDR2 YYDKDF (reference sequence). Trimming pared 1 base from V and 1 base from J, leaving 8 bases between. CDR3 in DNA: TGTGCCACCAGCAGAGTGCCGGGGTCCTACGAGCAGTACTTC. Its translation: CATSRVPGSYEQYF.

This clone was seen a few times. The chain carries TRBV2 and TRBJ2-7; TRBD1 agrees at 9 bases. The CDR3 has 13 amino acids. The trim removed 5 bases at V and 2 bases at J, leaving 1 base unmatched. Germline loops: CDR1 SNHLY, CDR2 FYNNEI. In DNA form, the CDR3 reads TGTGCCAGCAGTACAGGGGGCCCCTACGAGCAGTACTTC. Protein sequence: CASSTGGPYEQYF.

V and J are TRBV5-1 and TRBJ2-5; 8 nucleotides agree with TRBD2. Per germline, CDR1 SGHRS and CDR2 YFSETQ. The V segment lost 2 bases and the J segment 0 bases; nucleotides outside the gene matches: 9. This CDR3 comprises 17 residues. CDR3 amino acids: CASSLFGSGNNQETQYF. CDR3 sequence (DNA): TGCGCCAGCAGCTTATTTGGTAGCGGGAACAACCAAGAGACCCAGTACTTC.